This T cell receptor (beta chain) was profiled in a study of glioma-infiltrating T cells after dendritic cell vaccination. Study as a whole: Patients had newly diagnosed or recurrent glioblastoma and received dendritic cell vaccines. Three intradermal dendritic cell vaccine injections were given every two weeks.

Clones were sequenced by immunoSEQ multiplex PCR, and TCRdb holds only the in-frame ones, with some missing. The profile shows roughly 100,000 clones, 85% to 90% of them singletons. General study findings and limits: TCR clonality showed no direct relationship with survival.

Specified time point: after dendritic cell vaccination, including at tumor progression/relapse. This clone was counted a single time. The antigen is not known. This CDR3 spans 15 amino acids. Germline V gene sequence: CDR1 MRHNA, CDR2 SNTAGT. The J segment lost 3 bases and the V segment lost 3 bases, leaving 4 bases of the junction unmatched. The chain has TRBV6-4 and TRBJ2-7; 11 nucleotides align to TRBD1. The receptor was derived from a human donor with glioblastoma. Sequencing was performed on blood, taken after dendritic cell vaccination. Here the CDR3 reads CASSDRTGGVYEQYF. The CDR3 nucleotides read TGTGCCAGCAGTGATCGGACAGGGGGCGTCTACGAGCAGTACTTC.